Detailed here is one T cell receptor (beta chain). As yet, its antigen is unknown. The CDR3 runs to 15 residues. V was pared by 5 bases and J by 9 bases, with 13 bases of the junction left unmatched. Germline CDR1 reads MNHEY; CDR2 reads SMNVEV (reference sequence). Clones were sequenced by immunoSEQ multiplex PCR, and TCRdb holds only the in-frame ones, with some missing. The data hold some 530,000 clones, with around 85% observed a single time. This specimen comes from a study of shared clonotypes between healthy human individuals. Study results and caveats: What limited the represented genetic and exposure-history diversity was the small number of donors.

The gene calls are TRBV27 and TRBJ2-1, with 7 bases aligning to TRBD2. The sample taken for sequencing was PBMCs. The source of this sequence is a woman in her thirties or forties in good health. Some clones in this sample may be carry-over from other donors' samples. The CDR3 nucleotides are TGTGCCAGCAGTCCCATAAGCGGGATGGGCGGTGAGCAGTTCTTC. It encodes CASSPISGMGGEQFF.